This T cell receptor (beta chain) was profiled in a study of shared clonotypes between healthy human individuals. As for the study in general: Ranging from 18 to 49 in age, donors were two women and three men.

In the CD4+ fraction, cells were divided into CD45RA+ naive and CD45RA-negative memory subsets. Broader study findings: The represented genetic and exposure-history diversity was limited by the small number of donors. Rarefaction gave evidence that sorted-subset sequencing remained incomplete despite large depth.

With respect to this clone: As yet, its antigen is unknown.

V gave up 6 bases and J gave up 4 bases; unmatched junction bases: 5. Germline CDR1 is SNHLY and CDR2 is FYNNEI. The CDR3 contains 15 residues. The data were produced by immunoSEQ multiplex PCR, yet TCRdb's version contains in-frame clones alone and is incomplete. This sample has over 1.5 million clones, with 95% to 99% found just once. The specimen sequenced was naive CD4+ T cells sorted from blood. Subset defined: CD45RA+ positively selected. The receptor's source is a man aged 25-45 years in good health. This chain joins TRBV2 and TRBJ2-1; 11 nucleotides match TRBD2. The CDR3 sequence: CASRGLAVTYNEQFF. In nucleotides, the CDR3 is TGTGCCAGCAGGGGACTAGCGGTAACTTACAATGAGCAGTTCTTC.